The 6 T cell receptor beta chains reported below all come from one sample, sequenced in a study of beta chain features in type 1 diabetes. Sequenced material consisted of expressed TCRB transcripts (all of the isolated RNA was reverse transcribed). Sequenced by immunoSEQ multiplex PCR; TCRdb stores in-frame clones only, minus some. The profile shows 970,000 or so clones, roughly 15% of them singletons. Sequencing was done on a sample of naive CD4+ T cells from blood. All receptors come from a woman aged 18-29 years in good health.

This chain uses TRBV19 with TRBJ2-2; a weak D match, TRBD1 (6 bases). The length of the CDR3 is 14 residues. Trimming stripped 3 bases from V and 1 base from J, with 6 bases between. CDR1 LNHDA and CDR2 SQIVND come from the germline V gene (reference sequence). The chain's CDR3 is CASSMGQNTGELFF. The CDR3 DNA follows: TGTGCCAGTAGTATGGGACAGAACACCGGGGAGCTGTTTTTT.

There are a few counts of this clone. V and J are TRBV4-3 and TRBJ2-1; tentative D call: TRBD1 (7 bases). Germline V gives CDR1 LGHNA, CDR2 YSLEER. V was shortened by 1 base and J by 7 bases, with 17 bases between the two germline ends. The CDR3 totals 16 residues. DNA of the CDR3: TGCGCCAGCAGCCAAGGACTTGGCAGGGGGAGGAATGAGCAGTTCTTC. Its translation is CASSQGLGRGRNEQFF.

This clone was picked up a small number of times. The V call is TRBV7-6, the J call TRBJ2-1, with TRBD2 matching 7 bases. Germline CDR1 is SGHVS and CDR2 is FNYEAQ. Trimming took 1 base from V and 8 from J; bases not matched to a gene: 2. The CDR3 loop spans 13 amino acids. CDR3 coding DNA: TGTGCCAGCAGCTTAGGGCTAGCGGATGAGCAGTTCTTC. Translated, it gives CASSLGLADEQFF. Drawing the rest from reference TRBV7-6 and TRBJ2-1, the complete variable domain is GAGVSQSPRYKVTKRGQDVALRCDPISGHVSLYWYRQALGQGPEFLTYFNYEAQQDKSGLPNDRFSAERPEGSISTLTIQRTEQRDSAMYRCASSLGLADEQFFGPGTRLTVL.

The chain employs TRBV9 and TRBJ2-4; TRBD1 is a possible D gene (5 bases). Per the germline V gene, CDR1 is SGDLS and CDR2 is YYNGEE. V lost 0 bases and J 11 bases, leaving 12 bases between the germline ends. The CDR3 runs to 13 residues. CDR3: CASSVVGQGLQYF. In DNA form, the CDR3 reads TGTGCCAGCAGCGTAGTTGGGCAGGGTCTTCAGTACTTC.

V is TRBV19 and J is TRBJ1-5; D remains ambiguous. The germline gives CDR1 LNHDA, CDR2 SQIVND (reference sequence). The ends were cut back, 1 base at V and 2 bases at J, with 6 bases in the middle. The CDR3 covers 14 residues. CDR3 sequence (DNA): TGTGCCAGTAGTATAGTTAATGGCAATCAGCCCCAGCATTTT. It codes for CASSIVNGNQPQHF.

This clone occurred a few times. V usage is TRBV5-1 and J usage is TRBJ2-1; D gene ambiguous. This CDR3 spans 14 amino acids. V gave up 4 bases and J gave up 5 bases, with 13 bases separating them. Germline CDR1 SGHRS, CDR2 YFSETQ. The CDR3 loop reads CASSRYTSNNEQFF. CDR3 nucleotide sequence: TGCGCCAGCAGCCGGTACACGTCAAACAATGAGCAGTTCTTC.